A selection of T cell receptor beta chains follows, all from one sample in a study of blood T cell repertoires in COVID-19. Sequenced by immunoSEQ multiplex PCR; TCRdb stores in-frame clones only, minus some. The table shows 25,000 to 30,000 clones, with roughly 80% occurring only once. The sample taken for sequencing was peripheral blood. These receptors came from a man between 65 and 85 years old with acute or convalescent COVID-19. Each CDR3 is given with its conserved first and last residue. Each record gives: CDR3 DNA, CDR3 protein, D gene, clone size, V gene, J gene. A D gene is named only where the DNA matches it firmly. Clone size is stated in some rows and not others, as once, few, many or a class when expanded.

TGTGCCAGCAGTATAGAGGGGGGGCGAGAGACCCAGTACTTC	CASSIEGGRETQYF	.	.	TRBV2	TRBJ2-5
TGTGCCAGCATGGTCGGGACTCCCTTCTACGAGCAGTACTTC	CASMVGTPFYEQYF	.	.	TRBV2	TRBJ2-7
TGTGCCAGCAGTTTAGAGGCGGGAGTTTCCTACGAGCAGTACTTC	CASSLEAGVSYEQYF	TRBD2	.	TRBV27	TRBJ2-7
TGTGCCAGCAGCTCGGACAGGGCTGGAAACACCATATATTTT	CASSSDRAGNTIYF	TRBD1	.	TRBV7-2	TRBJ1-3
TGTGCCAGCAGTCTGCGGGAGCCTAATCAGCCCCAGCATTTT	CASSLREPNQPQHF	.	.	TRBV6-5	TRBJ1-5
TGTGCCAGCAGTTGGGTAACCCAGGGCACTGAAGCTTTCTTT	CASSWVTQGTEAFF	.	.	TRBV6-6	TRBJ1-1
TGTGCCAGCAGCCCTTGGGAGGGGGGGACTCTCTCTGGGGCCAACGTCCTGACTTTC	CASSPWEGGTLSGANVLTF	.	.	TRBV6-2/TRBV6-3	TRBJ2-6
TGTGCCAGCAGCGTAGGGGCGAAGGATCAGCCCCAGCATTTT	CASSVGAKDQPQHF	.	.	TRBV9	TRBJ1-5
TGTGCCACCAGCGCCACTAGAGGAGCCTACGAGCAGTACTTC	CATSATRGAYEQYF	.	.	TRBV15	TRBJ2-7
TGTGCCAGCTCACCGAGAGGGGCAGGGGGAGATCAGCCCCAGCATTTT	CASSPRGAGGDQPQHF	TRBD1	.	TRBV18	TRBJ1-5
TGTGCCAGCAGCTTAGCTTTAGCGGGAGGGCCTAAGCAGTTCTTC	CASSLALAGGPKQFF	TRBD2	.	TRBV11-2	TRBJ2-1
TGTGCCAGTAGTGACGGGAGTAGTTCCTACAATGAGCAGTTCTTC	CASSDGSSSYNEQFF	.	.	TRBV19	TRBJ2-1
TGTGCCAGCAGCTCATCCGGGACAGGGAATTTAGGCTACACCTTC	CASSSSGTGNLGYTF	TRBD1	.	TRBV7-8	TRBJ1-2
TGTGCCAGCAGACGGGACTTCACAGATACGCAGTATTTT	CASRRDFTDTQYF	.	.	TRBV6-5	TRBJ2-3
TGTGCCGACGGGGGGGAGAACACTGAAGCTTTCTTT	CADGGENTEAFF	.	once	TRBV12-3/TRBV12-4	TRBJ1-1
TGTGCCAGCAGCCAGGGGGGCGCCTACGAGCAGTACTTC	CASSQGGAYEQYF	.	.	TRBV28	TRBJ2-7
TGTGCCTGGAGTTTAGGGTTCGGGGGGACTGAAGCTTTCTTT	CAWSLGFGGTEAFF	.	.	TRBV30	TRBJ1-1
TGTGCCACCAGTGAAACCACAGGGCTGATACAAGAGACCCAGTACTTC	CATSETTGLIQETQYF	.	.	TRBV24-1	TRBJ2-5
TGTGCCAGCGAAGACAGAACAAGTACGAACACCGGGGAGCTGTTTTTT	CASEDRTSTNTGELFF	.	.	TRBV2	TRBJ2-2
TGTGCCAGCAGCCAGACAGGGGGCGCGGACACCTTC	CASSQTGGADTF	TRBD1	.	TRBV3-1/TRBV3-2	TRBJ1-2
TGTGCCAGCAGCCCGGGGGGGGAGACCCAGTACTTC	CASSPGGETQYF	TRBD2	.	TRBV3-1/TRBV3-2	TRBJ2-5
TGTGCCAGCAGCCCGGCTAGCGGGGGAAAAGAGACCCAGTACTTC	CASSPASGGKETQYF	TRBD2	.	TRBV7-9	TRBJ2-5
TGTGCCAGCTCACTCAACTCTGGCGGCGGGCCGAACACCGGGGAGCTGTTTTTT	CASSLNSGGGPNTGELFF	.	few	TRBV18	TRBJ2-2
TGTGCCAGCAGCTTGGCAGCTAACTATGGCTACACCTTC	CASSLAANYGYTF	.	once	TRBV5-4	TRBJ1-2
TGTGCCAGCAGTGTAGGGACAGGGAGTCGCTATGGCTACACCTTC	CASSVGTGSRYGYTF	TRBD1	.	TRBV28	TRBJ1-2
TGTGCCAGCAGCCCGCGGGGGGGGGCTACCAACAATGAGCAGTTCTTC	CASSPRGGATNNEQFF	TRBD2	once	TRBV27	TRBJ2-1
TGTGCCTGGTTCGACAGGGGGAACACTGAAGCTTTCTTT	CAWFDRGNTEAFF	TRBD1	.	TRBV30	TRBJ1-1
TGTGCCAGCCCGGATCCGGCGGGTACCGGGGAGCTGTTTTTT	CASPDPAGTGELFF	.	.	TRBV28	TRBJ2-2
TGTGCCAGCAGCCCCGTGAGGCGGAGTCCAGATACGCAGTATTTT	CASSPVRRSPDTQYF	.	.	TRBV5-8	TRBJ2-3
TGTGCCAGCTCATCCAGACTTACTAGCTCTGGAAACACCATATATTTT	CASSSRLTSSGNTIYF	.	.	TRBV18	TRBJ1-3
TGTGCCAGCAGTTCGCATTCCGGGACTAGCGGGGTTCAGTACTTC	CASSSHSGTSGVQYF	TRBD2	medium-sized	TRBV7-6	TRBJ2-7
TGTGCCAGCTCACCGCGGACAGGGGGGCCCTCTACGCAGTATTTT	CASSPRTGGPSTQYF	TRBD1	few	TRBV18	TRBJ2-3
TGTGCCAGCTCACCTGGGACAGGACGAAATGAAGCTTTCTTT	CASSPGTGRNEAFF	TRBD1	.	TRBV18	TRBJ1-1
TGTGCCAGCAGCTTATGGACTAGCGAGGGCTATGAGCAGTTCTTC	CASSLWTSEGYEQFF	TRBD2	.	TRBV7-2	TRBJ2-1
TGTGCCAGCAGCGCAGACAGGATAGAGACCCAGTACTTC	CASSADRIETQYF	.	.	TRBV7-2	TRBJ2-5
TGTGCCAGCACCCGTGACGGGGAAACAGATACGCAGTATTTT	CASTRDGETDTQYF	.	.	TRBV9	TRBJ2-3
TGTGCCAGCAACTTTGAGGGTGGCTTGGACTATGGCTACACCTTC	CASNFEGGLDYGYTF	.	.	TRBV2	TRBJ1-2
TGTGCCAGTAGTCCAGACAGGGGCCGAGCTAACTATGGCTACACCTTC	CASSPDRGRANYGYTF	TRBD1	.	TRBV19	TRBJ1-2
TGTGCCAGCAGCGACGTAGCGGGGCCCCAAGAGACCCAGTACTTC	CASSDVAGPQETQYF	TRBD2	.	TRBV6-2/TRBV6-3	TRBJ2-5
TGTGCCAGCAGCCTACAGGGATTGGACTACGAGCAGTACTTC	CASSLQGLDYEQYF	.	.	TRBV27	TRBJ2-7
TGCGCCAGCAGTAGCGGGTTCTACAATGAGCAGTTCTTC	CASSSGFYNEQFF	TRBD2	once	TRBV5-1	TRBJ2-1
TGTGCCAGCAGCCTTACTAGCGGGGGCTTCACCGGGGAGCTGTTTTTT	CASSLTSGGFTGELFF	TRBD2	.	TRBV5-5	TRBJ2-2
TGTGCCAGCAGCCCTGACAGGTTGGAGACCCAGTACTTC	CASSPDRLETQYF	.	.	TRBV11-2	TRBJ2-5
TGTGCCAGCAGCCAAGGGACTAGCGGAAGCTACAATGAGCAGTTCTTC	CASSQGTSGSYNEQFF	TRBD2	once	TRBV4-2	TRBJ2-1
TGTGCCAGCAGACCCTCGGGAGGGGACACTGAAGCTTTCTTT	CASRPSGGDTEAFF	.	.	TRBV3-1/TRBV3-2	TRBJ1-1
TGCAGTGCTAAGCGCCCCCCTGAAGCTTTCTTT	CSAKRPPEAFF	.	.	TRBV20-1	TRBJ1-1
TGTGCCAGCAGCTTGTGGGCTGGAGGGCCTTACGAGCAGTACTTC	CASSLWAGGPYEQYF	.	few	TRBV7-2	TRBJ2-7
TGCGCCAGCAGCCCCGAAAAGACTAGCTATGATTCGCAGTATTTT	CASSPEKTSYDSQYF	TRBD2	.	TRBV4-3	TRBJ2-3
TGTGCCAGCTCATCGAAGCGGGAGGGTTACAATGAGCAGTTCTTC	CASSSKREGYNEQFF	TRBD2	once	TRBV18	TRBJ2-1
TGTGCCAGTATGGCTAGCGGGGGGGCCCATAATGAGCAGTTCTTC	CASMASGGAHNEQFF	TRBD2	.	TRBV19	TRBJ2-1
TGTGCTAGTGGCCCGGGGTTCAGAGGGGGCATGGAGACCCAGTACTTC	CASGPGFRGGMETQYF	TRBD1	.	TRBV12-5	TRBJ2-5
TGTGCCAGCAGCTTTGAGACGGCTAGCTCCTACAATGAGCAGTTCTTC	CASSFETASSYNEQFF	.	.	TRBV3-1/TRBV3-2	TRBJ2-1
TGTGCCAGCAGCTCCAACCGGCGGGGGGACTACGAGCAGTACTTC	CASSSNRRGDYEQYF	TRBD2	.	TRBV5-5	TRBJ2-7
TGTGCCAGCAGCTTATGCATCGGGGATCCTTTCGGGAAGATCCACACAGATACGCAGTATTTT	CASSLCIGDPFGKIHTDTQYF	.	.	TRBV7-3	TRBJ2-3